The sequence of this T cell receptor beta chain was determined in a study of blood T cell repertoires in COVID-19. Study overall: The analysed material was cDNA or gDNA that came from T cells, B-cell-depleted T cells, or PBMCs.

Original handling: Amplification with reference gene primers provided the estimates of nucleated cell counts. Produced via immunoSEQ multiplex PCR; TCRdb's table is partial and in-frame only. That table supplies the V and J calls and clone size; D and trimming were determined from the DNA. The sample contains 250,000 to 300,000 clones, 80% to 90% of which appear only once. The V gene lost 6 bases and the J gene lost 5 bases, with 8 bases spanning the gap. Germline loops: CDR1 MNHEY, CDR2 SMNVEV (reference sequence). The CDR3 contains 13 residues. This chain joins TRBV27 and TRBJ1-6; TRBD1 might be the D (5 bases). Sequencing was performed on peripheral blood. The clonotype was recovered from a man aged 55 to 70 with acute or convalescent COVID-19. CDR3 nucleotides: TGTGCCAGCAGGAGACAGAATAATTCACCCCTCCACTTT. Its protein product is CASRRQNNSPLHF.